This T cell receptor (beta chain) was recorded in a study of cytomegalovirus exposure and HLA in healthy donors. The PCR used 60 Vbeta and 13 Jbeta primers. Generated by immunoSEQ multiplex PCR, the TCRdb table keeps only in-frame clones and is missing some. The repertoire has approximately 150,000 clones, more than 70% of them found once; the top ten carry 3% to 3.5%. Trimming stripped 2 bases from V and 1 base from J, with 12 bases between. The CDR3 extends over 15 amino acids. CDR1 SGHNT and CDR2 YYREEE come from the germline V gene (reference sequence). Only a few counts were recorded for this clone.

The material sequenced was PBMCs. The receptor comes from a man aged 35-49 years in good health and CMV-seronegative. The chain is built from TRBV5-4 and TRBJ1-1; D uncertain. The CDR3 DNA reads as TGTGCCAGCAGCTTCGACACTGACGAGAACACTGAAGCTTTCTTT. Translation: CASSFDTDENTEAFF.